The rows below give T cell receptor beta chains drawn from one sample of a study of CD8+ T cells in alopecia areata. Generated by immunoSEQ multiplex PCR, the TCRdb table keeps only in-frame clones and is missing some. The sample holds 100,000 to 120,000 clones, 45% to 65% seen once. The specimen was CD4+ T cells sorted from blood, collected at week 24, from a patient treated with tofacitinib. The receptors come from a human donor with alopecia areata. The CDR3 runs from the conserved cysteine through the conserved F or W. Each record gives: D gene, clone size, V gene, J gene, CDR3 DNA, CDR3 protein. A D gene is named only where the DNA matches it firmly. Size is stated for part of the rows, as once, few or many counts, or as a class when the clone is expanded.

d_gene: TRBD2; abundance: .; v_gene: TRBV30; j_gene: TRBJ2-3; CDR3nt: TGTGCCTGGACAAAGCGGGGGAGCACAGATACGCAGTATTTT; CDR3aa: CAWTKRGSTDTQYF
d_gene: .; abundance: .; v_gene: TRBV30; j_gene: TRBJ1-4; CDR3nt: TGTGCCTGGAGTACGTCGTTCGAAAAACTGTTTTTT; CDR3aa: CAWSTSFEKLFF
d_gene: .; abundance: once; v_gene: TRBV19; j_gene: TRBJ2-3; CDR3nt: TGTGCCAGTAGTGAAGCCTTCACAGATACGCAGTATTTT; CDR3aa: CASSEAFTDTQYF
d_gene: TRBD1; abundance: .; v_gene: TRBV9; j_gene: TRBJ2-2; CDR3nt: TGTGCCAGCAGTTCGCGACAGGGGGCAATTGCCGGGGAGCTGTTTTTT; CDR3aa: CASSSRQGAIAGELFF
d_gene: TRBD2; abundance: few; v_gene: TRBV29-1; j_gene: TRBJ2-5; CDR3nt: TGCAGCGCCCGCCCGAGGGGACTAGCGGGGGAAGAGACCCAGTACTTC; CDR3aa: CSARPRGLAGEETQYF
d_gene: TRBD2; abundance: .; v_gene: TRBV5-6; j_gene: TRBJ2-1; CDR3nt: TGTGCCAGCAGCAAACTAGCGGGATCCTACAATGAGCAGTTCTTC; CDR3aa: CASSKLAGSYNEQFF
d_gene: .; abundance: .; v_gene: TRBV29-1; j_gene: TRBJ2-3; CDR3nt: TGCAGCGTTGGGGCAGGGTTGGGCACAGATACGCAGTATTTT; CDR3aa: CSVGAGLGTDTQYF
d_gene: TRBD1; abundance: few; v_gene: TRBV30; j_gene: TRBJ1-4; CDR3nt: TGTGCCTGGAGGGGGACAGGGAGGGAAAAACTGTTTTTT; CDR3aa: CAWRGTGREKLFF
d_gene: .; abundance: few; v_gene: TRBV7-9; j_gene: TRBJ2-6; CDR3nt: TGTGCCAGCAGCTTTGGGGGATCAGGGGCCAACGTCCTGACTTTC; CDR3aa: CASSFGGSGANVLTF
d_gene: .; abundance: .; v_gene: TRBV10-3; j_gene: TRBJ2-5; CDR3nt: TGTGCCATCAGTGAGTCGTTAGCCACCCAAGAGACCCAGTACTTC; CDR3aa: CAISESLATQETQYF
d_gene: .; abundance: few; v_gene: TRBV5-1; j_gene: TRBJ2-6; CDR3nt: TGCGCCAGCAGCCCCTGGACCCGATCTGGGGCCAACGTCCTGACTTTC; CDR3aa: CASSPWTRSGANVLTF
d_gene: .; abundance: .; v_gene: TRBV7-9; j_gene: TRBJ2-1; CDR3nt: TGTGCCAGCAGCTTGGCTGGGACGGATGAGCAGTTCTTC; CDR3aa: CASSLAGTDEQFF
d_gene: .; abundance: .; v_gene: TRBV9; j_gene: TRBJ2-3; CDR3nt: TGTGCCAGCAGCGTAGAGACAGGAATGCGGGATACGCAGTATTTT; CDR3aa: CASSVETGMRDTQYF
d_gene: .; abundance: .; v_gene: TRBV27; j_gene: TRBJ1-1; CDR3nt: TGTGCCAGCAGAACCCCACCGTGGAACACTGAAGCTTTCTTT; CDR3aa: CASRTPPWNTEAFF
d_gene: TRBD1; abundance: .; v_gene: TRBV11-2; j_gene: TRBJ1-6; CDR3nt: TGTGCCAGCACCCTTACAGGGGCTCACTATAATTCACCCCTCCACTTT; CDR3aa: CASTLTGAHYNSPLHF